One sample yielded the 4 T cell receptor beta chains listed below, sequenced in a study of blood T cell repertoires in COVID-19. Repertoires were generated with immunoSEQ multiplex PCR, while TCRdb's copy carries only in-frame clones and drops some. The table has fewer than 500,000 clones, 85% to 90% seen once. The sequenced sample was peripheral blood. These receptors came from a woman in her twenties or thirties with acute or convalescent COVID-19.

The chain employs TRBV9 and TRBJ2-3, with a possible D match to TRBD1 (6 bases). CDR3 size: 14 residues. The V end lost 3 bases, the J end lost 7 bases, and 15 bases lay between the germline ends. The germline V gene has CDR1 SGDLS and CDR2 YYNGEE. The CDR3 protein is CASSDRDNLNTQYF. The CDR3, as DNA: TGTGCCAGCAGCGACCGGGACAATCTTAATACGCAGTATTTT.

This chain uses TRBV9 with TRBJ2-7; 7 bases map to TRBD2. Germline V gives CDR1 SGDLS, CDR2 YYNGEE. Trimming cost V 0 bases and J 3 bases; bases outside gene matches: 6. The CDR3 is 15 amino acids. CDR3 bases: TGTGCCAGCAGCGTAGCTGGATGGGGGGGCTACGAGCAGTACTTC. Translated, it gives CASSVAGWGGYEQYF.

Ten or more counts support this clone. V is TRBV6-5 and J is TRBJ1-2; D is uncertain. Trimming pared 6 bases from V and 4 bases from J, leaving 18 bases between. Per the germline V gene, CDR1 is MNHEY and CDR2 is SVGAGI. The CDR3 has 15 residues. The CDR3 loop is CASRGGGSPPYGYTF. CDR3 nucleotide sequence: TGTGCCAGCAGGGGCGGAGGCTCCCCTCCCTATGGCTACACCTTC.

The rearrangement uses TRBV24-1 and TRBJ1-2; TRBD1 is a possible D gene (6 bases). In germline, CDR1 is KGHDR, CDR2 SFDVKD. The CDR3 spans 16 residues. Trimming stripped 2 bases from V and 4 bases from J, with 16 bases between. Here the CDR3 reads CATSDSQGKYFYGYTF. CDR3 nucleotides: TGTGCCACCAGTGATTCCCAGGGGAAATATTTCTATGGCTACACCTTC.